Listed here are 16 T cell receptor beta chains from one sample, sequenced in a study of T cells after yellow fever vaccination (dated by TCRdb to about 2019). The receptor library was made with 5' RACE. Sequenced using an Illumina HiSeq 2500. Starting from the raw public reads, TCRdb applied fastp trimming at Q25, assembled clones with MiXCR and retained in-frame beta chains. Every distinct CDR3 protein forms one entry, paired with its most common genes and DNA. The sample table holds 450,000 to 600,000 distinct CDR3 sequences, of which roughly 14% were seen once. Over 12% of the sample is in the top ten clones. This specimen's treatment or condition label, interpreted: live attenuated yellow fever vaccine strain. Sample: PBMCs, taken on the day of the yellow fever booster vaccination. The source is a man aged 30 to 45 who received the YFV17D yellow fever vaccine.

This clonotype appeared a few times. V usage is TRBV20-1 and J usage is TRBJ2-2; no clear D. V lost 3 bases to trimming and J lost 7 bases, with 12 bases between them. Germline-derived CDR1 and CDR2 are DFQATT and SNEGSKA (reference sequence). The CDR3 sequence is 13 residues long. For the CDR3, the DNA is TGCAGTGCTAGTATGGGTGGTGTCGGGGAGCTGTTTTTT. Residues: CSASMGGVGELFF.

The chain's CDR3 is CSAPGGGNTIYF. The CDR3 bases are TGCAGTGCTCCAGGGGGGGGAAACACCATATATTTT. V usage is TRBV20-1 and J usage is TRBJ1-3; 7 nucleotides line up with TRBD1. This CDR3 spans 12 amino acids. Germline CDR1 reads DFQATT; CDR2 reads SNEGSKA (reference sequence). Unmatched junction bases numbered 2, after V lost 5 bases and J lost 4 bases.

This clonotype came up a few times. Written as DNA, the CDR3 is TGTGCCAGCAGCTCTGGACTAGCGGGAGTAGAAGAGCAGTACTTC. This encodes CASSSGLAGVEEQYF. The chain employs TRBV7-2 and TRBJ2-7; 13 bases are a match to TRBD2. V shed 4 bases and J 7 bases; nucleotides not matched to a gene: 7. Germline V lookup: CDR1 SGHTA, CDR2 FQGNSA. This CDR3 comprises 15 residues.

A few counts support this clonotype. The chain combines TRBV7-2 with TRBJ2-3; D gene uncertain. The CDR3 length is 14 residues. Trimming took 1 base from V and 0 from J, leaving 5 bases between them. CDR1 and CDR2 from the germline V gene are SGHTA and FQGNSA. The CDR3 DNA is TGTGCCAGCAGCTTAGTCAGGAGCACAGATACGCAGTATTTT. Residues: CASSLVRSTDTQYF.

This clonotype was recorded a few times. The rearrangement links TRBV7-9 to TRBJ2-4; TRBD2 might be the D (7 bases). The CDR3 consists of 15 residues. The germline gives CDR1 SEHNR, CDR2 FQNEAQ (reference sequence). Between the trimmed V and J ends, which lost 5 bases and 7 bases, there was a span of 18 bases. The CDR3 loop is CASSHGTKGGNIQYF. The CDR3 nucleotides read TGTGCCAGCAGCCACGGGACAAAGGGAGGGAACATTCAGTACTTC. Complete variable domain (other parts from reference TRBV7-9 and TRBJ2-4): DTGVSQNPRHKITKRGQNVTFRCDPISEHNRLYWYRQTLGQGPEFLTYFQNEAQLEKSRLLSDRFSAERPKGSFSTLEIQRTEQGDSAMYLCASSHGTKGGNIQYFGAGTRLSVL.

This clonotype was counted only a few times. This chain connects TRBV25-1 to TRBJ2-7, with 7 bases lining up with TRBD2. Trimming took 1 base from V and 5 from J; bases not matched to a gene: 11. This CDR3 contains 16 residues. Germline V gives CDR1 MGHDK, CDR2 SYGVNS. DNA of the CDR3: TGTGCCAGCAGTGAATTTCGGGGCGGGAGCGAGAACGAGCAGTACTTC. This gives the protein CASSEFRGGSENEQYF.

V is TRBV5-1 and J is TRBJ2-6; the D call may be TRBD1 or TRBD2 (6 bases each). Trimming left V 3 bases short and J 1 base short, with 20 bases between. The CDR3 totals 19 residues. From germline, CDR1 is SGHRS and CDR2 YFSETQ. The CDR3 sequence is CASSWGARSQISGANVLTF. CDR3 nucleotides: TGCGCCAGCAGCTGGGGGGCCAGGAGTCAGATTTCTGGGGCCAACGTCCTGACTTTC.

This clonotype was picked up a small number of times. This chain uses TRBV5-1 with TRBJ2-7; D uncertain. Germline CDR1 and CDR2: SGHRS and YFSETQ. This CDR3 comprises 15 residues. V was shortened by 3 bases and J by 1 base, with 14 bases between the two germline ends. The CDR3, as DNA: TGCGCCAGCAGCTCTGGTACTTATTATTCCTACGAGCAGTACTTC. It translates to CASSSGTYYSYEQYF.

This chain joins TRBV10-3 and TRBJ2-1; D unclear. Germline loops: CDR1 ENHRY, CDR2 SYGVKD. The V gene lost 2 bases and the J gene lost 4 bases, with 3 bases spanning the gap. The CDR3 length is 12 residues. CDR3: CAISEGYNEQFF. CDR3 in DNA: TGTGCCATCAGTGAGGGGTACAATGAGCAGTTCTTC.

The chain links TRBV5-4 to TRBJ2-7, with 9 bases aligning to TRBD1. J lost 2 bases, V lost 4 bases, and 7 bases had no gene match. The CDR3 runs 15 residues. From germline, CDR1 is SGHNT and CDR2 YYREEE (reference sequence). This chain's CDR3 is CASSTGQGSPYEQYF. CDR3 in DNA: TGTGCCAGCAGCACCGGACAGGGGTCCCCCTACGAGCAGTACTTC.

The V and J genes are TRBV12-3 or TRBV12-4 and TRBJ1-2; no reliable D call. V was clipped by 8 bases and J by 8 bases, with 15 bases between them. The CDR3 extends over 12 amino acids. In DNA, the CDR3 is TGTGCCAGCTACGAATCGGGATGGGGCTACACCTTC. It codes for CASYESGWGYTF.

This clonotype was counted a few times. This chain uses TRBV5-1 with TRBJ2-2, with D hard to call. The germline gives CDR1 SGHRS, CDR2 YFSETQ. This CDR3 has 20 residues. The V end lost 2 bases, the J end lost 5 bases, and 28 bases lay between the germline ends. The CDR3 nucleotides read TGCGCCAGCAGCTTCAGGTTCTCAACGGGTACCACCTTGGGAACCGGGGAGCTGTTTTTT. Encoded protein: CASSFRFSTGTTLGTGELFF.

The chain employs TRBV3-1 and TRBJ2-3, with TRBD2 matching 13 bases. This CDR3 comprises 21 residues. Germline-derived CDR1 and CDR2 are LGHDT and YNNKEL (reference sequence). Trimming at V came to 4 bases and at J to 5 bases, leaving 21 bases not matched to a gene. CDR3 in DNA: TGTGCCAGCAGCCCGATTCCTCCCCTCTTTACTAGCGGGAGGGCCGAAGATACGCAGTATTTT. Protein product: CASSPIPPLFTSGRAEDTQYF.

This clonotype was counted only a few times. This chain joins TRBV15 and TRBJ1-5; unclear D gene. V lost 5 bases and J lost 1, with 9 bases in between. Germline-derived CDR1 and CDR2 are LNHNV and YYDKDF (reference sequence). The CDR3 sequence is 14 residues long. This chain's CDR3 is CATSYVMSNQPQHF. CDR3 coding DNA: TGTGCCACCAGCTACGTGATGAGCAATCAGCCCCAGCATTTT.

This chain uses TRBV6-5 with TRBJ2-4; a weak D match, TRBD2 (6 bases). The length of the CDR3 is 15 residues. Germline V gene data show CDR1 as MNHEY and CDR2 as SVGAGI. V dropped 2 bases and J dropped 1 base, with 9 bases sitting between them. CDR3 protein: CASSYDRGAKNIQYF. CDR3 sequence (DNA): TGTGCCAGCAGTTACGACCGGGGGGCCAAAAACATTCAGTACTTC.

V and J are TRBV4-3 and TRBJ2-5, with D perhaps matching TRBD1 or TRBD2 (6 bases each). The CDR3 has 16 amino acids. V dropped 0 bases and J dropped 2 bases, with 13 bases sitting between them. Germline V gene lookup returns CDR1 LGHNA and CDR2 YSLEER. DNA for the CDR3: TGCGCCAGCAGCCAAGAGGGGGGCGGCGGTCAAGAGACCCAGTACTTC. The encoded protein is CASSQEGGGGQETQYF.